This is a list of T cell receptor beta chains from one sample in a study of siplizumab effects on memory and regulatory T cells. Repertoires were generated with immunoSEQ multiplex PCR, while TCRdb's copy carries only in-frame clones and drops some. The repertoire holds 57,000 or so clones, 93% seen once, with 38% in the top ten. The specimen was CD8+ T cells sorted from blood. These receptors all come from a human donor in good health. CDR3s leave out the opening cysteine and the closing phenylalanine or tryptophan.

v_call,j_call,cdr3_length,cdr3_aa
TRBV19,TRBJ2-7,11,ASRDREIGEQY
TRBV4-1,TRBJ2-5,12,ASSLAGTQETQY
TRBV27,TRBJ2-7,10,ASKGGYYEQY
TRBV10-2,TRBJ2-7,12,ASSGSGRGYEQY
TRBV18,TRBJ1-1,12,ASSPLPPNTEAF
TRBV19,TRBJ1-5,14,ASSILAGYDNQPQH
TRBV2,TRBJ2-3,9,ASSGYDTQY
TRBV5-1,TRBJ2-1,10,ASSIAGGEQF
TRBV5-1,TRBJ2-2,13,ASSWTSGPTGELF
TRBV6-6,TRBJ2-2,13,ASSGREGRAGELF
TRBV29-1,TRBJ2-7,10,SVQGSNHEQY
TRBV19,TRBJ1-2,13,ASSHFIGGAYGYT
TRBV11-3,TRBJ1-4,12,ASSPGGWGEKLF
TRBV5-6,TRBJ2-7,12,ASSFGGPTYEQY
TRBV15,TRBJ1-1,13,ATSRERGPPREAF
TRBV20-1,TRBJ2-7,9,SARKDYEQY
TRBV28,TRBJ1-5,12,ASSFPGVGQPQH
TRBV5-8,TRBJ1-5,12,ASSLGLKDQPQH
TRBV30,TRBJ2-7,13,AWGVRRVSSYEQY
TRBV11-2,TRBJ2-7,12,ASSLDRGLHEQY